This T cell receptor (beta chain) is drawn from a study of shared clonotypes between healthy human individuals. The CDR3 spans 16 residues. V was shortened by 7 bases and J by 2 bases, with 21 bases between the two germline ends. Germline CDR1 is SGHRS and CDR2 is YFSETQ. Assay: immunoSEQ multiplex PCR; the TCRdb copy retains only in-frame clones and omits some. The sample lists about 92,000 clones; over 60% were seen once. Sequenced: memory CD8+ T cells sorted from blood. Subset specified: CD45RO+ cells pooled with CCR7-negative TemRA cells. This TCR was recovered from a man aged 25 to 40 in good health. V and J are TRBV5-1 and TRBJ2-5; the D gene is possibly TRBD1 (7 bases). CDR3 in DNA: TGCGCCAGCGCAACATCAGGGGGACGGGGGCAAGAGACCCAGTACTTC. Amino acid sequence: CASATSGGRGQETQYF.